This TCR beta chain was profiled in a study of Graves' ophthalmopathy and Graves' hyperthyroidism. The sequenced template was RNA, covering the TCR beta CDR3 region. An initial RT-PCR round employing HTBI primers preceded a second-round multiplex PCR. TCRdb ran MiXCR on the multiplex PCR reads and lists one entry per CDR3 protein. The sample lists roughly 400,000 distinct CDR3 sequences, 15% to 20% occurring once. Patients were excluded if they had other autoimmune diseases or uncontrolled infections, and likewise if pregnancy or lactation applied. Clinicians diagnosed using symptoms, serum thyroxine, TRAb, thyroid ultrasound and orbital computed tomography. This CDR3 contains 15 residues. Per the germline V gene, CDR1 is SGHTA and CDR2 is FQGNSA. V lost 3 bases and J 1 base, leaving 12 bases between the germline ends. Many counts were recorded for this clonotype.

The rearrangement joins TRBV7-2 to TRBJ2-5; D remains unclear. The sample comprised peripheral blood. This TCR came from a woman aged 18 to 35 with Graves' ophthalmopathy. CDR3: CASSFDGRLQETQYF. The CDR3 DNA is TGTGCCAGCAGCTTCGATGGGCGGCTCCAAGAGACCCAGTACTTC.